This paragraph covers one T cell receptor (beta chain) sequence. The assay was immunoSEQ multiplex PCR, and TCRdb's table has in-frame clones only and misses some. This table has 110,000 to 150,000 clones, 80% to 90% appearing once. This record comes from a study of blood T cell repertoires in COVID-19. The overall study: The United States, Italy and Spain provided the acute and convalescent COVID-19 samples.

V gave up 4 bases and J gave up 7 bases, with 6 bases separating them. Germline-derived CDR1 and CDR2 are SGHNT and YYREEE (reference sequence). CDR3 size: 12 residues. The specimen sequenced was peripheral blood. This TCR came from a man in his sixties with active or convalescent COVID-19. This rearrangement joins TRBV5-4 to TRBJ1-6; D uncertain. CDR3 bases: TGTGCCAGCAGCCCAGCGAATTCACCCCTCCACTTT. Protein: CASSPANSPLHF. Full variable domain (rest looked up from reference TRBV5-4 and TRBJ1-6): ETGVTQSPTHLIKTRGQQVTLRCSSQSGHNTVSWYQQALGQGPQFIFQYYREEENGRGNFPPRFSGLQFPNYSSELNVNALELDDSALYLCASSPANSPLHFGNGTRLTVT.